The 9 T cell receptor beta chains listed next were all sequenced from one sample in a study of tissue T cells after allogeneic stem cell transplantation. Data came from immunoSEQ multiplex PCR; TCRdb stores just in-frame clones and leaves some out. The sample consists of about 50,000 clones, 73% of them appearing once. Sequenced material: sorted cells pooled from one or two spleens. All receptors derive from a pool of C57BL/6 mice in good health.

A note on this clone: Genes here carry mouse names. The CDR3 region is CASSPRGEAPLF. CDR3 bases read: TGTGCCAGCAGCCCCAGGGGGGAGGCTCCGCTT. The chain links TRBV3 to TRBJ1-5; 7 bases agree with TRBD1. The read ends 1 residue early relative to the CDR3; the germline J gene fills the gap. V lost 5 bases to trimming and J lost 8 bases; unmatched junction nucleotides: 3. Germline CDR1 reads SNHLY; CDR2 reads FYNGKV (reference sequence). The CDR3 contains 12 residues.

Notes on this clone: The germline and genes are mouse ones. The DNA ends 1 residue before the CDR3 does, and the rest of the CDR3 is filled in from the germline J gene. The chain recombines TRBV14 with TRBJ2-1, with D unresolved. The CDR3 covers 14 residues. CDR1 is SGHDT and CDR2 is FRDEAV in the germline V gene. V lost 1 base and J lost 0, with 5 bases in between. The sequenced CDR3 bases are TGTGCCAGCAGTTTCGCTGGTAACTATGCTGAGCAGTTC. This encodes CASSFAGNYAEQF. The full CDR3 protein is CASSFAGNYAEQFF.

Note on this clone: Gene names are the mouse ones. The observed sequence ends 1 residue before the CDR3 terminus, with the missing tail filled in from the germline J gene. V usage is TRBV13-3 and J usage is TRBJ2-4; D perhaps matches TRBD1 (5 bases). Germline V lookup: CDR1 NNHDY, CDR2 SYVADS. The length of the CDR3 is 13 residues. The V and J ends lost 2 bases and 3 bases respectively, with 7 bases between them. Partial CDR3 DNA: TGTGCCAGCAGTGACAGGGAACAAAACACCTTGTAC. Protein: CASSDREQNTLY. From start to end, the CDR3 is CASSDREQNTLYF.

Note on this clone: Here the gene names and germline are mouse. From the germline J gene comes the end of the CDR3, since the read stops 1 residue before it. The chain employs TRBV29 and TRBJ2-7, with 10 bases lining up with TRBD1. The CDR3 loop spans 10 amino acids. Germline lookup yields CDR1 MSHET and CDR2 SYDVDS. The ends lost 8 bases at V and 9 bases at J; junction bases unmatched: 1. Partial CDR3 DNA: TGTGCTAGCCGGGACAGGGGACAGTAC. Translated: CASRDRGQY. The CDR3 in its entirety is CASRDRGQYF.

A word on this clone: The genes and germline here are from mouse. The CDR3 end lies 1 residue beyond the end of the read and is filled in from the germline J gene. The rearrangement uses TRBV1 and TRBJ1-5; D is possibly TRBD1 (6 bases). The CDR3 spans 15 residues. Trimming removed 0 bases at V and 0 bases at J, with 6 bases between. CDR1 is NSQYPW and CDR2 is LRSPGD in the germline V gene (reference sequence). CDR3 residues: CTCSAEGHNNQAPLF. The CDR3 DNA, read in part, is TGCACCTGCAGTGCAGAGGGACATAACAACCAGGCTCCGCTT.

Remarks on this clone: Germline and genes here are mouse. From the germline J gene comes the end of the CDR3, since the read stops 1 residue before it. Other nucleotide sequences from this sample produce the same CDR3. The chain carries TRBV1 and TRBJ2-1, with D hard to call. The V end lost 1 base, the J end lost 5 bases, and 3 bases lay between the germline ends. The CDR3 is made up of 12 amino acids. CDR1 and CDR2 from the germline V gene are NSQYPW and LRSPGD (reference sequence). The CDR3 here is CTCSAGDAEQFF. Partial CDR3 DNA: TGCACCTGCAGTGCAGGGGATGCTGAGCAGTTC.

On this clone itself: Gene names and germline refer to mouse. The observed sequence ends 1 residue before the CDR3 terminus, with the missing tail filled in from the germline J gene. Other DNA sequences of this sample code for an identical CDR3. The rearrangement joins TRBV13-1 to TRBJ1-1; D uncertain. The germline V gene encodes CDR1 NSHNY and CDR2 SYGAGN. Trimming left V 3 bases short and J 0 bases short, with 6 bases between. There are 13 residues in the CDR3. CDR3 sequence reads: CASSGQANTEVFF. Partial CDR3 DNA: TGTGCCAGCAGTGGTCAGGCAAACACAGAAGTCTTC.

As for this clone: The gene names here belong to mouse. The read is 1 residue too short to cover the CDR3 end, so that end is filled in from the germline J gene. The chain joins TRBV3 to TRBJ1-1; 9 bases fit TRBD1. CDR3 length equals 15 residues. Germline V gives CDR1 SNHLY, CDR2 FYNGKV (reference sequence). Trimming cost V 5 bases and J 3 bases; bases outside gene matches: 7. Incomplete CDR3 DNA: TGTGCCAGCAGCCCCCCGGGACAGGGTCACACAGAAGTCTTC. The encoded protein is CASSPPGQGHTEVF. The whole CDR3 sequence is CASSPPGQGHTEVFF.

On this clone: All gene names here are mouse names. The read is 1 residue too short to cover the CDR3 end, so that end is filled in from the germline J gene. J is TRBJ2-5 and V is TRBV23; TRBD2, the table's D call, lacks a check against the DNA. This CDR3 contains 14 residues. Germline V gene data show CDR1 as KGHTA and CDR2 as FQNQQP. The CDR3 DNA, read in part, is TGCTCCAGCAGTCAATCGACTGGGGGGTACACCCAGTAC. The encoded protein is CSSSQSTGGYTQY. The CDR3, in full, reads CSSSQSTGGYTQYF.